This entry is about one T cell receptor beta chain. The antigen is unknown. CDR3 size: 16 residues. Losses at the gene ends were 6 bases for V and 7 bases for J; bases not matched to a gene: 8. Germline CDR1 is MNHNS and CDR2 is SASEGT. The sample originates from a study of cytomegalovirus exposure and HLA in healthy donors. General study findings and limits: Rare sequences made up most TCRs, while some public TCRs were found in many donors. In a later analysis, the majority of CMV-associated beta chains seemingly showed HLA restriction.

The primer mix had 60 Vbeta and 13 Jbeta primers. Only in-frame clones appear in the TCRdb table, and some are missing; sequencing was by immunoSEQ multiplex PCR. The sample has 65,000 to 85,000 clones; about four fifths are singletons. This receptor was taken from a woman between 50 and 59 years old in good health and CMV-seronegative. The chain carries TRBV6-1 and TRBJ2-1, with 14 bases matching TRBD2. Source material: PBMCs. CDR3 loop: CASREHGTSGRNEQFF. CDR3 nucleotides: TGTGCCAGCAGAGAACACGGGACTAGCGGGAGAAATGAGCAGTTCTTC.